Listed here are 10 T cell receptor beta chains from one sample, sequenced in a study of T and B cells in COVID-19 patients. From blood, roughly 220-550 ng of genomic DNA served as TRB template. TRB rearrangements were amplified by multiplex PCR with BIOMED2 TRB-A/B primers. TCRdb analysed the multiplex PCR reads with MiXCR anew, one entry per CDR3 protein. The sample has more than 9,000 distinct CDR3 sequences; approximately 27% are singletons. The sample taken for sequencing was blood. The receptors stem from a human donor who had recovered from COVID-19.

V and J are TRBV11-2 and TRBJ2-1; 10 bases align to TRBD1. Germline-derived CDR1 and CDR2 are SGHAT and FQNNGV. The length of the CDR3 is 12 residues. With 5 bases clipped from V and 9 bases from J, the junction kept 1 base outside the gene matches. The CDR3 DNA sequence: TGTGCCAGCAGCCGGGACAGGGGTGAGCAGTTCTTC. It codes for CASSRDRGEQFF.

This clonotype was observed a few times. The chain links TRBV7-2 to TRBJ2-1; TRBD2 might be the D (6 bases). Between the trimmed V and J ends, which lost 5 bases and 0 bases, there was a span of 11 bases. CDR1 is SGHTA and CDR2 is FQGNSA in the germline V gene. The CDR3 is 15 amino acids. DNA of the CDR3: TGTGCCAGCAGCACCGCCGGGGGCTCCTACAATGAGCAGTTCTTC. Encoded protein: CASSTAGGSYNEQFF.

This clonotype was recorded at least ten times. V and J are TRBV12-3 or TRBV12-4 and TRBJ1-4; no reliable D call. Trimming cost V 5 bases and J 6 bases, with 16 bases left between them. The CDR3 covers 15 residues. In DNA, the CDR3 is TGTGCCAGCAGTCCCCCCCCCCCTCTGGATGAAAAACTGTTTTTT. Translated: CASSPPPPLDEKLFF.

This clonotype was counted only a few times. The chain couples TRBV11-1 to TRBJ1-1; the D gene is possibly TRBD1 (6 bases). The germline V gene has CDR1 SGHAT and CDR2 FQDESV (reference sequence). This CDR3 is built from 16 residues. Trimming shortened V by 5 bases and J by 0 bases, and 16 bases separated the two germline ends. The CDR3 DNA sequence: TGTGCCAGCAGCCAGGACAGAATCCCTTTGAACACTGAAGCTTTCTTT. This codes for CASSQDRIPLNTEAFF.

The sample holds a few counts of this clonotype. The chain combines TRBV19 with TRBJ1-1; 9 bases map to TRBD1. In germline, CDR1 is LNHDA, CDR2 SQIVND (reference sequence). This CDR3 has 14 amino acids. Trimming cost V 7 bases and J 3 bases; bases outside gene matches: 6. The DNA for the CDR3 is TGTGCCAGTAATAACAGGGGGCTTGACACTGAAGCTTTCTTT. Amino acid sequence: CASNNRGLDTEAFF.

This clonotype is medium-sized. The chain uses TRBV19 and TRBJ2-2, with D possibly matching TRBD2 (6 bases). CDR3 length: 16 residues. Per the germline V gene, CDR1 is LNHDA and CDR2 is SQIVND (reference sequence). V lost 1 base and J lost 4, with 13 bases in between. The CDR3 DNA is TGTGCCAGTAGTATAGTTACGGGAGTGCTCACCGGGGAGCTGTTTTTT. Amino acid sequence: CASSIVTGVLTGELFF. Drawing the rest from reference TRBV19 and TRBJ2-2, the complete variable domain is DGGITQSPKYLFRKEGQNVTLSCEQNLNHDAMYWYRQDPGQGLRLIYYSQIVNDFQKGDIAEGYSVSREKKESFPLTVTSAQKNPTAFYLCASSIVTGVLTGELFFGEGSRLTVL.

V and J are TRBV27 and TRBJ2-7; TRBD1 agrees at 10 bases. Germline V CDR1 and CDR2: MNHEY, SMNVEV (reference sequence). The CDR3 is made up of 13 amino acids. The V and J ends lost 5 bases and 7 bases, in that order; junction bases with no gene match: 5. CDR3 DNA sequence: TGTGCCAGCAGTCCGGACAGGGGGGATGAGCAGTACTTC. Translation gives CASSPDRGDEQYF.

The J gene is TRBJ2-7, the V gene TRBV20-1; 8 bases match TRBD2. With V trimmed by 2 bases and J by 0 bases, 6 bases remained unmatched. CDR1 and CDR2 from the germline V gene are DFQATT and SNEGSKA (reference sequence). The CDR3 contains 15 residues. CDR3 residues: CSARKLAVSSYEQYF. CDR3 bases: TGCAGTGCTAGAAAACTAGCGGTGAGCTCCTACGAGCAGTACTTC.

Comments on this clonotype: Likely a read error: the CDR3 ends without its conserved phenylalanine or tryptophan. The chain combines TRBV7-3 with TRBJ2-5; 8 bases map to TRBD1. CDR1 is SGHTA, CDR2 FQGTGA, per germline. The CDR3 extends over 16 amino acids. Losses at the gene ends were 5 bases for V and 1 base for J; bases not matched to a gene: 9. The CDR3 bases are TGTGCCAGCAGCCCCACGACAGGGGTGGTCCAAGAGACCCAGTACGGC. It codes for CASSPTTGVVQETQYG.

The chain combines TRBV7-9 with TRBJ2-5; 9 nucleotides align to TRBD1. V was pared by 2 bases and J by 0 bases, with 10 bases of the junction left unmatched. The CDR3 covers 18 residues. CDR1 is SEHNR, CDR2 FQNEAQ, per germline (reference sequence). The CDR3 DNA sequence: TGTGCCAGCAGCTTACATGTATCGGGGACAGGGTACCAAGAGACCCAGTACTTC. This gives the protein CASSLHVSGTGYQETQYF.